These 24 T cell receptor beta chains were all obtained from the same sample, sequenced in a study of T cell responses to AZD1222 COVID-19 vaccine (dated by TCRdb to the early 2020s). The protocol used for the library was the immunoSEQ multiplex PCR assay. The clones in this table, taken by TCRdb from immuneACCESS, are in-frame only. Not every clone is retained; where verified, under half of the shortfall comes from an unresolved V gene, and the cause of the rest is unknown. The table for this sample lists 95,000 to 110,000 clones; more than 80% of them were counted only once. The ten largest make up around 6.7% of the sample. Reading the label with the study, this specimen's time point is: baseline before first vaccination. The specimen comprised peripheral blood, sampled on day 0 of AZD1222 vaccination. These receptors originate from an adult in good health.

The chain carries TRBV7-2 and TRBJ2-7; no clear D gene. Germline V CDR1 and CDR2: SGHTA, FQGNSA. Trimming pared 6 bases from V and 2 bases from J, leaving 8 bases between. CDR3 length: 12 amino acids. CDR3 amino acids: CASSRFTYEQYF. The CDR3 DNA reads TGTGCCAGCAGTCGCTTTACCTACGAGCAGTACTTC.

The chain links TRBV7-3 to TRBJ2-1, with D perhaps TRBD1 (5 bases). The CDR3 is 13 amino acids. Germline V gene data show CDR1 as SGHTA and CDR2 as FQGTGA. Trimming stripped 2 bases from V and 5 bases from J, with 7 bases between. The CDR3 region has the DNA TGTGCCAGCAGCTTAGGGGCAAACAATGAGCAGTTCTTC. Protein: CASSLGANNEQFF.

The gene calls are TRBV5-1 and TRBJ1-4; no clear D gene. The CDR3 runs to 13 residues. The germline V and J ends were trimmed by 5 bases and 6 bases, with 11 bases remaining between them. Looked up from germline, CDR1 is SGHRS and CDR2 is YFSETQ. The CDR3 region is CASSVPQDEKLFF. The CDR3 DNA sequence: TGCGCCAGCAGTGTCCCCCAGGATGAAAAACTGTTTTTT. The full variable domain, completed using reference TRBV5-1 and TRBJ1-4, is KAGVTQTPRYLIKTRGQQVTLSCSPISGHRSVSWYQQTPGQGLQFLFEYFSETQRNKGNFPGRFSGRQFSNSRSEMNVSTLELGDSALYLCASSVPQDEKLFFGSGTQLSVL.

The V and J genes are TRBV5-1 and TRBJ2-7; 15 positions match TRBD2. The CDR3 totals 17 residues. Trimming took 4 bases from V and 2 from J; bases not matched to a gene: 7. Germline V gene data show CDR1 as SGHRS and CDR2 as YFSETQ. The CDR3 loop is CASSPGTSGRTTYEQYF. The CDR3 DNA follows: TGCGCCAGCAGCCCCGGGACTAGCGGGAGGACCACCTACGAGCAGTACTTC.

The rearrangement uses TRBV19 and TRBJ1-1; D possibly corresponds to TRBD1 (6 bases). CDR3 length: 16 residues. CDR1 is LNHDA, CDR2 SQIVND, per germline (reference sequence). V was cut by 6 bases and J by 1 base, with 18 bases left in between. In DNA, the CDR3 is TGTGCCAGTAGGGCTGGAAATCAGGGGAGGAACACTGAAGCTTTCTTT. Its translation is CASRAGNQGRNTEAFF.

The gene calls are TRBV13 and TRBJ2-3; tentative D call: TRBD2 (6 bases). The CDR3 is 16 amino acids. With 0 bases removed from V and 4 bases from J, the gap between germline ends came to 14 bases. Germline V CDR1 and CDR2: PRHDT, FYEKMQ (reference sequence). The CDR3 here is CASSLGDPPGADTQYF. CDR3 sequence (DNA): TGTGCCAGCAGCTTAGGGGACCCCCCGGGGGCAGATACGCAGTATTTT.

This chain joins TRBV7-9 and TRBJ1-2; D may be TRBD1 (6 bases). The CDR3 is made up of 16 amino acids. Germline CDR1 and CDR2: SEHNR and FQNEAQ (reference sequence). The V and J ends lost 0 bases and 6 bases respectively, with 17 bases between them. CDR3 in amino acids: CASSLAGWGQTDGYTF. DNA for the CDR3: TGTGCCAGCAGCTTAGCGGGCTGGGGGCAAACCGATGGCTACACCTTC. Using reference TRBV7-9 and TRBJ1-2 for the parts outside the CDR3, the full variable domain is DTGVSQNPRHKITKRGQNVTFRCDPISEHNRLYWYRQTLGQGPEFLTYFQNEAQLEKSRLLSDRFSAERPKGSFSTLEIQRTEQGDSAMYLCASSLAGWGQTDGYTFGSGTRLTVV.

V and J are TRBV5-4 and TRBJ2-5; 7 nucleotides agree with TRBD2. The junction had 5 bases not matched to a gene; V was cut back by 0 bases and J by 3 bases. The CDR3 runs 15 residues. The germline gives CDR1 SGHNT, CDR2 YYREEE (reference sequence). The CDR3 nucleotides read TGTGCCAGCAGCTTGGGCGGGAGCTCCGAAGAGACCCAGTACTTC. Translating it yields CASSLGGSSEETQYF.

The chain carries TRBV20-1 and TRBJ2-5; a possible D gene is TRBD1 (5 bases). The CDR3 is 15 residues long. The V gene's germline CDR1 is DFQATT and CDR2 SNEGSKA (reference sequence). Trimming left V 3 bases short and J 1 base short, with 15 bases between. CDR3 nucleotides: TGCAGTGCTAGTGACCCACGAGACAGCCAAGAGACCCAGTACTTC. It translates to CSASDPRDSQETQYF.

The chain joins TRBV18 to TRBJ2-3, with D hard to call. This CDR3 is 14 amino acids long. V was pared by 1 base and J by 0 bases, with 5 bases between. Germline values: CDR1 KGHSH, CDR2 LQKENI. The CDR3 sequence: CASSPQTSTDTQYF. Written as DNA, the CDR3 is TGTGCCAGCTCACCACAAACTAGCACAGATACGCAGTATTTT.

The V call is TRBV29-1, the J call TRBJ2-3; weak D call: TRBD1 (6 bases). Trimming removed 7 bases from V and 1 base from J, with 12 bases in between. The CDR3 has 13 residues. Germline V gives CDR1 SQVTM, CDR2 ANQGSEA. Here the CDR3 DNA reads TGCAGCGGGTACAGGACAGGCACAGATACGCAGTATTTT. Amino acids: CSGYRTGTDTQYF.

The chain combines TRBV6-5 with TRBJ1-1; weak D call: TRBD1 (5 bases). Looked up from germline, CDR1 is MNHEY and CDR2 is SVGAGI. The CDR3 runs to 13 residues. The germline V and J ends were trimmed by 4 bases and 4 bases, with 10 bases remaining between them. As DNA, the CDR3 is TGTGCCAGCAGTTCAACAGGTACCACTGAAGCTTTCTTT. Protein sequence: CASSSTGTTEAFF.

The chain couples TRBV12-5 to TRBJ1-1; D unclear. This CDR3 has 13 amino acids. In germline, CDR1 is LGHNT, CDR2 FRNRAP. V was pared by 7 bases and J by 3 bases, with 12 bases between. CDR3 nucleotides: TGTGCTAGTGCTTCGGGGTGGCACACTGAAGCTTTCTTT. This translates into CASASGWHTEAFF.

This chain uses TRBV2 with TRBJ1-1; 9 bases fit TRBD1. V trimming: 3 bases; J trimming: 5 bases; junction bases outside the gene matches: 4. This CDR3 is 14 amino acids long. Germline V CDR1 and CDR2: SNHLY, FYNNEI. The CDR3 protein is CASSEGQGETEAFF. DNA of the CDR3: TGTGCCAGCAGTGAGGGACAGGGTGAGACTGAAGCTTTCTTT.

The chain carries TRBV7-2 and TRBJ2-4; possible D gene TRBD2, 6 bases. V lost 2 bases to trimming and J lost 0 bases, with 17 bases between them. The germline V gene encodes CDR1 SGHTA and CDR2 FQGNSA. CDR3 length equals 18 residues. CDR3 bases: TGTGCCAGCAGCTTAATCCCTTCGTTTAGCGGAGCCAAAAACATTCAGTACTTC. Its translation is CASSLIPSFSGAKNIQYF.

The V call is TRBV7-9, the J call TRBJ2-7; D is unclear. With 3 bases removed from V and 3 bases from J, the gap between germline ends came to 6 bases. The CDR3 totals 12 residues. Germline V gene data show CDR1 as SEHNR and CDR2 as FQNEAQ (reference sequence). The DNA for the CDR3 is TGTGCCAGCAGCTTGGTAGACTACGAGCAGTACTTC. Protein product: CASSLVDYEQYF.

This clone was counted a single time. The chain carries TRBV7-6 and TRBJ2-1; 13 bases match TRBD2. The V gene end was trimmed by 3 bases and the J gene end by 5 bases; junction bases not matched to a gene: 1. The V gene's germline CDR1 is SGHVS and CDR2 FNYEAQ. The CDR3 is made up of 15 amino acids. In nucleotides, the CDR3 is TGTGCCAGCAGCTTCGGGACTAGCGGGAACAATGAGCAGTTCTTC. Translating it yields CASSFGTSGNNEQFF.

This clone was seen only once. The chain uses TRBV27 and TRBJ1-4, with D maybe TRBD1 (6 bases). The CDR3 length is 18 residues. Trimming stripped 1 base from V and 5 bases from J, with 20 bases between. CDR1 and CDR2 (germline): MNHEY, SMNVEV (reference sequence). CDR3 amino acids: CASSLFSVGKGENEKLFF. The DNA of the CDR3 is TGTGCCAGCAGTTTATTCAGCGTAGGGAAGGGGGAAAATGAAAAACTGTTTTTT.

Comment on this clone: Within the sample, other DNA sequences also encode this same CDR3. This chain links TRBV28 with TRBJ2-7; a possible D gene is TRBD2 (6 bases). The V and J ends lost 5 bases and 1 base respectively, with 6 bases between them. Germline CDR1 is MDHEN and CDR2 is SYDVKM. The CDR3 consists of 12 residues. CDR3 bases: TGTGCCAGCAGTGGGAGGTCCTACGAGCAGTACTTC. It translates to CASSGRSYEQYF.

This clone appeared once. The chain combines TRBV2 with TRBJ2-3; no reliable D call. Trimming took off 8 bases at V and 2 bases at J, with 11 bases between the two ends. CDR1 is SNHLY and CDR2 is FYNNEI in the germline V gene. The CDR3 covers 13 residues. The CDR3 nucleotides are TGTGCCAGCGTCTTGGGTTTCACAGATACGCAGTATTTT. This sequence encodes CASVLGFTDTQYF. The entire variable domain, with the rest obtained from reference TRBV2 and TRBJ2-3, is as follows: EPEVTQTPSHQVTQMGQEVILRCVPISNHLYFYWYRQILGQKVEFLVSFYNNEISEKSEIFDDQFSVERPDGSNFTLKIRSTKLEDSAMYFCASVLGFTDTQYFGPGTRLTVL.

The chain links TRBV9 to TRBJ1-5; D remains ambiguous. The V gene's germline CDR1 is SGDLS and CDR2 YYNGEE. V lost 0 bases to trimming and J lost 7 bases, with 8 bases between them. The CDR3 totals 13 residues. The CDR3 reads CASSVGGSQPQHF. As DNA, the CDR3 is TGTGCCAGCAGCGTAGGAGGGTCGCAGCCCCAGCATTTT.

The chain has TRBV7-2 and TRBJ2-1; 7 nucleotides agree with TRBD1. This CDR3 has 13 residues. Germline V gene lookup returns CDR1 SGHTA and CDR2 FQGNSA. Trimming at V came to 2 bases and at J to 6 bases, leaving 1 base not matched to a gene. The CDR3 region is CASSLRTGNEQFF. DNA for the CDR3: TGTGCCAGCAGCTTAAGGACAGGCAATGAGCAGTTCTTC.

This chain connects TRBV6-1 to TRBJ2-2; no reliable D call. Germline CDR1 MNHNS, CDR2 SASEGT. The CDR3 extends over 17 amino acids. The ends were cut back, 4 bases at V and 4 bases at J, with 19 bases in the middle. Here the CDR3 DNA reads TGTGCCAGCAGTGTTGTGAGGATTGGGTTCGGCACCGGGGAGCTGTTTTTT. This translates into CASSVVRIGFGTGELFF.

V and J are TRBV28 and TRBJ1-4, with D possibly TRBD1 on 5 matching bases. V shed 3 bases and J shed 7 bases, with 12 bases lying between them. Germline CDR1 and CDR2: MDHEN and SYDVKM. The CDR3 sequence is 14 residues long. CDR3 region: CASSFSGLTEKLFF. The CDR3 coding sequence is TGTGCCAGCAGTTTTTCAGGGTTGACTGAAAAACTGTTTTTT.